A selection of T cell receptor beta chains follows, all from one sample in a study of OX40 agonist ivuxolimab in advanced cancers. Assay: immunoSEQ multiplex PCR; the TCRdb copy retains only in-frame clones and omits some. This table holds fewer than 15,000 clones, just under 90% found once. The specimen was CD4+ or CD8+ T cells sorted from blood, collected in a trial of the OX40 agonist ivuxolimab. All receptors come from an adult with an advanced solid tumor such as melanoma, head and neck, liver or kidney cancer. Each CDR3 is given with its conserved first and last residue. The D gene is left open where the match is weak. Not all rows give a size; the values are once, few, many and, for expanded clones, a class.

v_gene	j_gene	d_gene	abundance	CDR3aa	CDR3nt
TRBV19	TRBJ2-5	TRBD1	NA	CASSIERRTGAETQYF	TGTGCCAGTAGTATAGAGAGGCGGACAGGGGCAGAGACCCAGTACTTC
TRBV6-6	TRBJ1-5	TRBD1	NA	CASSYGTGNQPQHF	TGTGCCAGCAGTTACGGGACAGGTAATCAGCCCCAGCATTTT
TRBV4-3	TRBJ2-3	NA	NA	CASSQTRVVGTQYF	TGCGCCAGCAGCCAAACCCGAGTGGTGGGTACGCAGTATTTT
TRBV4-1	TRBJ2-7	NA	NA	CASSGGKTYEQYF	TGCGCCAGCAGCGGGGGGAAGACCTACGAGCAGTACTTC
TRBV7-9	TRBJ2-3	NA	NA	CASSFGGQVGADTQYF	TGTGCCAGCAGCTTCGGGGGGCAAGTAGGTGCAGATACGCAGTATTTT
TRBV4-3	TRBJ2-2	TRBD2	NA	CASSQVSGRYTGELFF	TGCGCCAGCAGCCAAGTGAGCGGGAGGTACACCGGGGAGCTGTTTTTT
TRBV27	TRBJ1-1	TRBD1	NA	CASSFGTEPTEAFF	TGTGCCAGCAGTTTCGGGACAGAACCCACTGAAGCTTTCTTT
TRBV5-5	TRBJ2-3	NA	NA	CASSFVDTQYF	TGTGCCAGCAGCTTTGTAGATACGCAGTATTTT
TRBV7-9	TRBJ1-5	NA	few	CASSLGVSPQHF	TGTGCCAGCAGCTTAGGGGTTTCGCCCCAGCATTTT
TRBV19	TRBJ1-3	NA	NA	CASKAGDTIYF	TGTGCCAGTAAGGCCGGAGACACCATATATTTT
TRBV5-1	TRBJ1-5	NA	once	CASSLGFGQPQHF	TGCGCCAGCAGCTTGGGTTTCGGTCAGCCCCAGCATTTT
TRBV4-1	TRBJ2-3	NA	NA	CASSQGLTDTQYF	TGCGCCAGCAGCCAAGGACTTACAGATACGCAGTATTTT
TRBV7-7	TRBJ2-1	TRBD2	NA	CASSPGLAGENEQFF	TGTGCTAGCAGCCCGGGACTAGCGGGAGAGAATGAGCAGTTCTTC
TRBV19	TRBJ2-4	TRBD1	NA	CASSPGQVLAKNIQYF	TGTGCCAGTAGTCCGGGACAGGTTCTAGCCAAAAACATTCAGTACTTC
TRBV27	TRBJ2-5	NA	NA	CASSLITGEGETQYF	TGTGCCAGCAGTTTAATAACGGGAGAGGGAGAGACCCAGTACTTC
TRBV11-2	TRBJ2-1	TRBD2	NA	CASSHLAGPREQFF	TGTGCCAGCAGCCATTTAGCGGGACCGAGGGAGCAGTTCTTC
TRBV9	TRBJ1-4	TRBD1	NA	CASSVGQGVFEKLFF	TGTGCCAGCAGCGTAGGACAGGGAGTCTTCGAAAAACTGTTTTTT
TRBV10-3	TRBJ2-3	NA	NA	CAISDGGEASTDTQYF	TGTGCCATCAGTGACGGAGGCGAGGCTAGCACAGATACGCAGTATTTT
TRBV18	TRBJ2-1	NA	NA	CASSPQGLAGYNEQFF	TGTGCCAGCTCACCACAGGGTCTGGCGGGGTACAATGAGCAGTTCTTC
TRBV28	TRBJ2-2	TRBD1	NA	CASIGGQANTGELFF	TGTGCCAGCATAGGGGGACAGGCGAACACCGGGGAGCTGTTTTTT
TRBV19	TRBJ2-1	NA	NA	CASSIVSFGEQFF	TGTGCCAGTAGTATAGTTAGTTTCGGTGAGCAGTTCTTC
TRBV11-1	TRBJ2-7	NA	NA	CASSLAWIERAGEQYF	TGTGCCAGCAGCTTAGCCTGGATTGAGAGGGCGGGGGAGCAGTACTTC
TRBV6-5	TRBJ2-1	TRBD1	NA	CASRDRGSNEQFF	TGTGCCAGCAGGGACAGGGGGAGCAATGAGCAGTTCTTC
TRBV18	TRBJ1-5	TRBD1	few	CASSLSGWTGNQPQHF	TGTGCCAGCTCACTATCGGGTTGGACAGGGAATCAGCCCCAGCATTTT
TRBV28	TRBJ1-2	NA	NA	CASSLPGQNYGYTF	TGTGCCAGCAGTTTACCCGGACAGAACTATGGCTACACCTTC
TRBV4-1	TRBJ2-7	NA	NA	CASSLHEDAYEQYF	TGCGCCAGCAGCCTCCACGAGGACGCCTACGAGCAGTACTTC
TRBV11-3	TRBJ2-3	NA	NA	CASSLFHPTDTQYF	TGTGCCAGCAGCTTATTCCACCCCACAGATACGCAGTATTTT
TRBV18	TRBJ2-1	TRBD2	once	CASSLAGENNEQFF	TGTGCCAGCTCCCTAGCGGGAGAGAACAATGAGCAGTTCTTC
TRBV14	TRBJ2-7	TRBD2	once	CASSQVEPGGRSGRAFYEQYF	TGTGCCAGCAGCCAAGTTGAGCCGGGGGGGCGAAGCGGGAGGGCCTTCTACGAGCAGTACTTC
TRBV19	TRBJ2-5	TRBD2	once	CASSVSGSLYF	TGTGCCAGTAGTGTTAGCGGGAGCCTATACTTC